This T cell receptor (beta chain) was documented in a study of T cell clonality in common variable immunodeficiency. The germline V gene encodes CDR1 SGHTA and CDR2 FQGTGA. The V segment lost 3 bases and the J segment 5 bases; nucleotides outside the gene matches: 3. The CDR3 covers 13 residues. This clone was seen ten or more times. Read sequence stops 3 residues before the CDR3 end, and the germline J gene provides the missing end. Profiled with immunoSEQ multiplex PCR; TCRdb holds only in-frame clones, not every one. Recorded here are some 64,000 clones, with no singletons, and the ten leading clones hold about 1.7%.

The TCR sequence derives from a person aged 18-70 years in good health. What was sequenced was peripheral blood mononuclear cells. This chain joins TRBV7-3 and TRBJ2-7; 8 bases are shared with TRBD1. CDR3 sequence: CASSFGQGDEQYF. The covered CDR3 bases are TGTGCCAGCAGCTTTGGACAGGGCGACGAG.